Following are 18 T cell receptor beta chains from one sample sequenced in a study of blood T cell repertoires in COVID-19. Sequencing used immunoSEQ multiplex PCR; TCRdb keeps in-frame clones, though not all of them. The data show 40,000 or so clones, 70% to 90% seen once. Source material: peripheral blood. Receptor source: a man aged 55-75 years with COVID-19, enrolled during active disease.

This rearrangement joins TRBV11-3 to TRBJ2-7; 15 bases line up with TRBD2. Germline CDR1 is SGHNT and CDR2 is YENEEA. Unmatched junction bases numbered 3, after V lost 5 bases and J lost 1 base. The length of the CDR3 is 16 residues. CDR3 bases: TGTGCCAGCAGCCGCGGACTAGCGGGAGGGTCCTACGAGCAGTACTTC. This translates into CASSRGLAGGSYEQYF.

This chain's CDR3 is CASSARGQGEPQHF. CDR3 nucleotide sequence: TGTGCCAGCAGTGCAAGGGGACAGGGGGAGCCCCAGCATTTT. The chain recombines TRBV28 with TRBJ1-5; 11 bases align to TRBD1. The CDR3 length is 14 residues. Unmatched junction bases numbered 5, after V lost 5 bases and J lost 8 bases. The V gene's germline CDR1 is MDHEN and CDR2 SYDVKM.

The chain recombines TRBV5-5 with TRBJ1-4; the D is unclear. This CDR3 is 13 amino acids long. Deletions cut 4 bases from V and 6 bases from J, with 10 bases between. Germline V CDR1 and CDR2: SGHKS, YYEKEE (reference sequence). In DNA, the CDR3 is TGTGCCAGCAGCGCGGAGACCGATGAAAAACTGTTTTTT. Translation: CASSAETDEKLFF.

J is TRBJ2-2 and V is TRBV9, with 7 bases lining up with TRBD2. Per germline, CDR1 SGDLS and CDR2 YYNGEE. This CDR3 is built from 16 residues. J was trimmed by 4 bases and V by 4 bases; bases with no gene match: 10. CDR3 DNA: TGTGCCAGCAGCCCCCGTACAGCGGGACTCACCGGGGAGCTGTTTTTT. Residues: CASSPRTAGLTGELFF.

This clone was recorded once. The identical CDR3 is also encoded by other nucleotide sequences in the sample. The chain links TRBV27 to TRBJ1-6, with D maybe TRBD1 (6 bases). There are 14 residues in the CDR3. CDR1 is MNHEY and CDR2 is SMNVEV in the germline V gene (reference sequence). Trimming took 5 bases from V and 7 from J, leaving 12 bases between them. CDR3 amino acids: CASSPRTENSPLHF. In nucleotides, the CDR3 is TGTGCCAGCAGTCCAAGGACAGAAAATTCACCCCTCCACTTT.

This chain uses TRBV27 with TRBJ2-6; D is perhaps TRBD1 (6 bases). The V end lost 7 bases, the J end lost 2 bases, and 12 bases lay between the germline ends. Germline CDR1 is MNHEY and CDR2 is SMNVEV (reference sequence). The CDR3 covers 15 residues. The CDR3 DNA follows: TGTGCCAGCACCACAGGGTCGGCTGGGGCCAACGTCCTGACTTTC. Residues: CASTTGSAGANVLTF.

The chain carries TRBV20-1 and TRBJ2-4; D is possibly TRBD1 (6 bases). V was pared by 3 bases and J by 7 bases, with 7 bases between. CDR3 length: 11 residues. The germline V gene has CDR1 DFQATT and CDR2 SNEGSKA (reference sequence). The CDR3 region has the DNA TGCAGTGCTAGGCAGGGGAACATTCAGTACTTC. Its protein product is CSARQGNIQYF.

V is TRBV9 and J is TRBJ2-1, with a possible D match to TRBD1 (6 bases). Germline V gives CDR1 SGDLS, CDR2 YYNGEE. The CDR3 spans 15 residues. The V end lost 3 bases, the J end lost 0 bases, and 10 bases lay between the germline ends. The CDR3 region has the DNA TGTGCCAGCAGCGCCGGGACAAGCTCCTACAATGAGCAGTTCTTC. Protein product: CASSAGTSSYNEQFF. Drawing the rest from reference TRBV9 and TRBJ2-1, the complete variable domain is DSGVTQTPKHLITATGQRVTLRCSPRSGDLSVYWYQQSLDQGLQFLIQYYNGEERAKGNILERFSAQQFPDLHSELNLSSLELGDSALYFCASSAGTSSYNEQFFGPGTRLTVL.

This clone was detected only a few times. This chain uses TRBV28 with TRBJ1-4; 10 bases align to TRBD1. The CDR3 loop spans 15 amino acids. J gave up 8 bases and V 4 bases, and 7 bases lay outside the gene matches. Germline CDR1 reads MDHEN; CDR2 reads SYDVKM. The CDR3 loop is CASSSPTGGTEKLFF. In DNA form, the CDR3 reads TGTGCCAGCAGTTCCCCGACAGGGGGCACAGAAAAACTGTTTTTT.

The chain couples TRBV25-1 to TRBJ2-3, with 8 bases matching TRBD2. J was trimmed by 5 bases and V by 2 bases; bases with no gene match: 12. Germline values: CDR1 MGHDK, CDR2 SYGVNS. This CDR3 has 17 amino acids. In nucleotides, the CDR3 is TGTGCCAGCAGTGAAACGGGAGCGGGAGCCACCCAAGATACGCAGTATTTT. This gives the protein CASSETGAGATQDTQYF.

The chain has TRBV6-5 and TRBJ2-5; D ambiguous. V gave up 0 bases and J gave up 3 bases, with 5 bases separating them. The germline V gene encodes CDR1 MNHEY and CDR2 SVGAGI. The CDR3 loop spans 13 amino acids. CDR3 protein: CASSYSQKETQYF. The DNA for the CDR3 is TGTGCCAGCAGTTACTCCCAGAAAGAGACCCAGTACTTC.

The CDR3 sequence is CASSFDRGGGYTF. As DNA, the CDR3 is TGTGCCAGCAGCTTCGACAGGGGAGGTGGCTACACCTTC. The gene calls are TRBV7-3 and TRBJ1-2; 8 nucleotides agree with TRBD1. V lost 3 bases to trimming and J lost 7 bases; unmatched junction nucleotides: 4. This CDR3 contains 13 residues. Germline loops: CDR1 SGHTA, CDR2 FQGTGA.

The V call is TRBV9, the J call TRBJ2-7; 7 bases map to TRBD1. CDR1 is SGDLS and CDR2 is YYNGEE in the germline V gene. V was clipped by 4 bases and J by 2 bases; unmatched bases: 3. The CDR3 consists of 13 residues. The CDR3 loop reads CASSPDRPYEQYF. The DNA of the CDR3 is TGTGCCAGCAGCCCGGACAGGCCCTACGAGCAGTACTTC.

The rearrangement links TRBV6-5 to TRBJ2-7; the match to TRBD1 covers 7 bases. The germline CDR1 and CDR2 sequences are MNHEY and SVGAGI. The CDR3 has 13 residues. Unmatched junction bases numbered 7, after V lost 6 bases and J lost 5 bases. For the CDR3, the DNA is TGTGCCAGCAGCCGACAGGGAAGGGACGAGCAGTACTTC. This encodes CASSRQGRDEQYF.

The chain couples TRBV28 to TRBJ1-5; D ambiguous. V shed 5 bases and J shed 11 bases, with 4 bases lying between them. Looked up from germline, CDR1 is MDHEN and CDR2 is SYDVKM. The CDR3 is 9 amino acids. The DNA for the CDR3 is TGTGCCAGCAGTCGCGCCCAGCATTTT. This translates into CASSRAQHF.

The V gene is TRBV3-1 (or the pseudogene TRBV3-2), the J gene TRBJ1-3, with no clear D. This CDR3 spans 17 amino acids. Trimming pared 3 bases from V and 5 bases from J, leaving 20 bases between. Germline V lookup: CDR1 LGHDT, CDR2 YNNKEL (reference sequence). The CDR3 nucleotides are TGTGCCAGCAGCCACAACCGTCCCATTTACACACGAAACACCATATATTTT. Its translation is CASSHNRPIYTRNTIYF.

The chain is built from TRBV7-3 and TRBJ1-6, with TRBD1 matching over 10 bases. The germline CDR1 and CDR2 sequences are SGHTA and FQGTGA. This CDR3 has 15 residues. V was clipped by 1 base and J by 10 bases; unmatched bases: 4. The CDR3 loop is CASSLRQGAGSPLHF. The CDR3 region has the DNA TGTGCCAGCAGCTTAAGACAGGGGGCGGGATCACCCCTCCACTTT.

The CDR3 sequence: CASSIGPGLVDEQFF. The DNA of the CDR3 is TGTGCCAGTAGTATAGGTCCGGGACTAGTAGATGAGCAGTTCTTC. V usage is TRBV19 and J usage is TRBJ2-1; 8 nucleotides match TRBD2. With 1 base clipped from V and 8 bases from J, the junction kept 7 bases outside the gene matches. The CDR3 is 15 residues long. Germline V gene lookup returns CDR1 LNHDA and CDR2 SQIVND (reference sequence).